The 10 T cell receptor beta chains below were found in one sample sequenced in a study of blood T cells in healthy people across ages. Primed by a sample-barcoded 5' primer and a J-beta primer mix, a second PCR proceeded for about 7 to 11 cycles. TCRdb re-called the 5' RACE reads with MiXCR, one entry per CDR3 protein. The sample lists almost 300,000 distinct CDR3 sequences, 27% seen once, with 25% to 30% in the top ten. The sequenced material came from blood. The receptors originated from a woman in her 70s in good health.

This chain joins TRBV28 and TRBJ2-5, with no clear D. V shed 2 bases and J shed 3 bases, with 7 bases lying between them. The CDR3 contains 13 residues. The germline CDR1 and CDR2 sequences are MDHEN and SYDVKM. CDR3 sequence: CASSLHRKETQYF. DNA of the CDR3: TGTGCCAGCAGTTTACACAGAAAAGAGACCCAGTACTTC.

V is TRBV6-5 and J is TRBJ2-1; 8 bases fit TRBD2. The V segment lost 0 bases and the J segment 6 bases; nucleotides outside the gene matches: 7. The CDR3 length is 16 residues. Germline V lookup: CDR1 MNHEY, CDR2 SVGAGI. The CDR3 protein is CASSYSLGRGSNEQFF. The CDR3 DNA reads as TGTGCCAGCAGTTACTCGCTCGGGAGGGGGTCCAATGAGCAGTTCTTC.

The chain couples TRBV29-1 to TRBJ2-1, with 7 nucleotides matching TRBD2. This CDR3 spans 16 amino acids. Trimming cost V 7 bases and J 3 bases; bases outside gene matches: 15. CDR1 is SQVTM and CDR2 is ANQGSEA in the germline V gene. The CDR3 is CSAATIEPSGYNEQFF. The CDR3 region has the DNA TGCAGCGCTGCCACCATCGAGCCTAGCGGCTACAATGAGCAGTTCTTC.

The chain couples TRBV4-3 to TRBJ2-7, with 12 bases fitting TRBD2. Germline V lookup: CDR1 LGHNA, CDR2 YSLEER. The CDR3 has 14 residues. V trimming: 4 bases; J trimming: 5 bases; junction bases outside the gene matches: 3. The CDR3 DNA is TGCGCCAGCAGCCCAACTAGCGGGGGGAACGAGCAGTACTTC. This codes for CASSPTSGGNEQYF.

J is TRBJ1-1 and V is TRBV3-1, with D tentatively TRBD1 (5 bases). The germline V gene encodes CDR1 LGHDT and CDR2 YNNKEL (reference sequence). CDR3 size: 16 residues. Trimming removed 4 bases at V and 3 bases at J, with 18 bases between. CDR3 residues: CASSPRARGKDTEAFF. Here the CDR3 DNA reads TGTGCCAGCAGCCCTAGGGCACGGGGCAAGGACACTGAAGCTTTCTTT.

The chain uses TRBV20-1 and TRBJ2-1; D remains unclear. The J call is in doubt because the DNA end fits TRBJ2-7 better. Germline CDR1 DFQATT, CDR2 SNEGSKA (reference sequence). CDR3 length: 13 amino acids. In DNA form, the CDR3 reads TGCAGTGCTAGAGATTGGAGTCCCTACGAGCAGTACTTC. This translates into CSARDWSPYEQYF.

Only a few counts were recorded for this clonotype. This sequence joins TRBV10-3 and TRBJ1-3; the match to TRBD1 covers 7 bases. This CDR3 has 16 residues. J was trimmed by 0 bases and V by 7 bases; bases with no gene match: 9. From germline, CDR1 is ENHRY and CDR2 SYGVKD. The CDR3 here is CAITPGGKSSGNTIYF. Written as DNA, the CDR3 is TGTGCCATCACGCCAGGGGGGAAATCCTCTGGAAACACCATATATTTT.

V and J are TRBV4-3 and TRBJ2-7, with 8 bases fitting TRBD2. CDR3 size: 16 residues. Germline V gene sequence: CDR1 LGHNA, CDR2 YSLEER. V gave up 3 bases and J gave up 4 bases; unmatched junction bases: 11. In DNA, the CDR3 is TGCGCCAGCAGCCAGGGGTTCGGGGCGGGAGGTTACGAGCAGTACTTC. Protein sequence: CASSQGFGAGGYEQYF.

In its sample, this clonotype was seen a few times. This chain's CDR3 is CASSRQGVGCGYTF. As DNA, the CDR3 is TGTGCCAGCAGTCGACAGGGAGTCGGCTGTGGCTACACCTTC. This chain joins TRBV28 and TRBJ1-2, with 7 nucleotides matching TRBD1. V was pared by 5 bases and J by 7 bases, with 10 bases of the junction left unmatched. CDR3 length: 14 amino acids. Per the germline V gene, CDR1 is MDHEN and CDR2 is SYDVKM.

The CDR3 bases are TGTGCCAGCAGCCAAGTTTCCTATGGCTACACCTTC. Translating it yields CASSQVSYGYTF. The gene calls are TRBV3-1 and TRBJ1-2; D not resolved. This CDR3 region has 12 residues. Trimming pared 1 base from V and 4 bases from J, leaving 4 bases between. The V gene's germline CDR1 is LGHDT and CDR2 YNNKEL (reference sequence). The full variable domain, completed using reference TRBV3-1 and TRBJ1-2, is DTAVSQTPKYLVTQMGNDKSIKCEQNLGHDTMYWYKQDSKKFLKIMFSYNNKELIINETVPNRFSPKSPDKAHLNLHINSLELGDSAVYFCASSQVSYGYTFGSGTRLTVV.